A single sample gave rise to the 3 T cell receptor beta chains below, sequenced in a study of vaccination and CD4 T cells after COVID-19. Sequencing of the DNA from cultured CD4+ T cells was carried out with the Oncomine TCR Beta short-read assay. TCRdb redid the calling of the PCR reads with MiXCR, one entry per CDR3 protein. This table has about 20,000 distinct CDR3 sequences, roughly 36% appearing once. The time point denotes: late sampling 161 to 241 days after vaccination in three convalescent patients. The sample's treatment: approximately 9-day PBMC culture with coronavirus spike peptide pools or control peptides (ViraFEST assay). These receptors have no known antigen. The specimen was CD4+ T cells from blood, cultured in vitro, collected about 7 months after SARS-CoV-2 vaccination. Receptor source: a human donor who had recovered from COVID-19.

The V call is TRBV21-1, the J call TRBJ2-7. TRBV21-1 is assigned pseudogene status. This CDR3 has 13 amino acids. The CDR3 region has the DNA TGTGCCAGCATCGAAACTACCCGTCTGGGGCAGTACTTC. Protein product: CASIETTRLGQYF.

With respect to this clonotype: One end of the junction is discordant with germline, which a read error may explain. This chain links TRBV7-7 with TRBJ2-3; D is perhaps TRBD2 (5 bases). CDR3 size: 13 residues. Germline V CDR1 and CDR2: SSHAT, FNYEAQ (reference sequence). The CDR3, as DNA: TGTGCTAGCAGCTTAGCGCGGCGGGATACGCAGTATTTT. Encoded protein: CASSLARRDTQYF.

The chain has TRBV20-1 and TRBJ2-7; D ambiguous. The V end was cut by 5 bases, the J end by 6 bases, with 11 bases between. Germline lookup yields CDR1 DFQATT and CDR2 SNEGSKA (reference sequence). This CDR3 region has 11 residues. This CDR3 is CSAPLEIEQYF. The CDR3 region has the DNA TGCAGTGCTCCTCTAGAAATCGAGCAGTACTTC.